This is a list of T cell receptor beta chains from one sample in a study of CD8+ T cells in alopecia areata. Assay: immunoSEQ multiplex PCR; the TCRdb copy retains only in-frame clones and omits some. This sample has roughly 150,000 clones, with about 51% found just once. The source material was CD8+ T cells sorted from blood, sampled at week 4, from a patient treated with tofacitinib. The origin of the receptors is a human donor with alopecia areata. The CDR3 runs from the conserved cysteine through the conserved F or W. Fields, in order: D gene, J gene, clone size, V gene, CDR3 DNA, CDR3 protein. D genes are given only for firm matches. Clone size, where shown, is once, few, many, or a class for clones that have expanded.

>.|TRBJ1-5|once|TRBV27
TGTGCCAGCGGGAGAGGCAATCAGCCCCAGCATTTT
CASGRGNQPQHF
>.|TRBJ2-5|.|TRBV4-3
TGCGCCAGCAGCCAAGAGAGGACCCCGACCGGGGAGACCCAGTACTTC
CASSQERTPTGETQYF
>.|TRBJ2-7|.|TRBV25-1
TGTGCCAGCGGGTTACAGGGCACGAACGAGCAGTACTTC
CASGLQGTNEQYF
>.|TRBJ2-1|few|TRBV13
TGTGCCAGCAGCTCGGGCCTTAATGAGCAGTTCTTC
CASSSGLNEQFF
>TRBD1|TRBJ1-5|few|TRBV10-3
TGTGCCATCCGGGACAGGGGGCGTAATCAGCCCCAGCATTTT
CAIRDRGRNQPQHF
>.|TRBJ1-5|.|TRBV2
TGTGCCAGCAGTGCGGAAAAAGGGGGGAATCAGCCCCAGCATTTT
CASSAEKGGNQPQHF
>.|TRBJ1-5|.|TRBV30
TGTGCCTGGAGTGTACTTAGCAATCAGCCCCAGCATTTT
CAWSVLSNQPQHF
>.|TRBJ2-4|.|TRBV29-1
TGCAGCGTTTTGGGAACGGCCAAAAACATTCAGTACTTC
CSVLGTAKNIQYF
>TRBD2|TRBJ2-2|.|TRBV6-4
TGTGCCAGCAGTAGCGGGGGGGCCACCGGGGAGCTGTTTTTT
CASSSGGATGELFF
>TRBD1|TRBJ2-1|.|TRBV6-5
TGTGCCAGCAGTTACTCGACAGGGGGAATTTTCGATGAGCAGTTCTTC
CASSYSTGGIFDEQFF
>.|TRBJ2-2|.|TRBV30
TGTGCCTGGAGTGTAGCCCAAGACGGGGAGCTGTTTTTT
CAWSVAQDGELFF
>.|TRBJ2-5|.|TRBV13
TGTGCCAGCAGCGGGCTGCAAGAGACCCAGTACTTC
CASSGLQETQYF
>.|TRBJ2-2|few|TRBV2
TGTGCCAGCAGTGACGCCAGGGCAAACACCGGGGAGCTGTTTTTT
CASSDARANTGELFF
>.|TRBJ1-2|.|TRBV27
TGTGCCAGCAGCGCAGGGTATGGCTACACCTTC
CASSAGYGYTF
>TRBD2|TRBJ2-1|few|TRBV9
TGTGCCAGCAGCGTACTAGCGGGGGCCCTGTACAATGAGCAGTTCTTC
CASSVLAGALYNEQFF
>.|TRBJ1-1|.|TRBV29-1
TGCAGCGTTGACAGTTACACTGAAGCTTTCTTT
CSVDSYTEAFF
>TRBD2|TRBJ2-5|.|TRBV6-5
TGTGCCAGCAGTTACGCCGCTAGCGGGGGCCAAGAGACCCAGTACTTC
CASSYAASGGQETQYF
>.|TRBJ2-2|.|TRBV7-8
TGTGCCAGCAGCTTAAATTGGGAGAACACCGGGGAGCTGTTTTTT
CASSLNWENTGELFF
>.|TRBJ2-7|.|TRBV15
TGTGCCACCAGCAGAGATGGCAGGACCTACGAGCAGTACTTC
CATSRDGRTYEQYF
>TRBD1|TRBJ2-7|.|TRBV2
TGTGCCAGCAGCCCCGGACAGGCGCCCCACTACGAGCAGTACTTC
CASSPGQAPHYEQYF
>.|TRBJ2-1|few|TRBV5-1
TGCGCCAGCAGCACCCCGGTGGCCTACAATGAGCAGTTCTTC
CASSTPVAYNEQFF
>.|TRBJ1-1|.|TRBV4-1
TGCGCCAGCAGTTATTCAGCGAACACTGAAGCTTTCTTT
CASSYSANTEAFF
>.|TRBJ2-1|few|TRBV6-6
TGTGCCAGCAGTTACGTCCAGGGAGGTCGAAATGAGCAGTTCTTC
CASSYVQGGRNEQFF
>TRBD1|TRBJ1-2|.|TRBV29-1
TGCAGCGTTGACGGACAGGGGTATGGCTACACCTTC
CSVDGQGYGYTF
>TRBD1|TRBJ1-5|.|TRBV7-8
TGTGCCAGCAGCTTAGGGGGGGACAGACGTGTTCAGCCCCAGCATTTT
CASSLGGDRRVQPQHF
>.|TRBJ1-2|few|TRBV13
TGTGCCAGCAGCTTTAGGGGCGCTAACTATGGCTACACCTTC
CASSFRGANYGYTF